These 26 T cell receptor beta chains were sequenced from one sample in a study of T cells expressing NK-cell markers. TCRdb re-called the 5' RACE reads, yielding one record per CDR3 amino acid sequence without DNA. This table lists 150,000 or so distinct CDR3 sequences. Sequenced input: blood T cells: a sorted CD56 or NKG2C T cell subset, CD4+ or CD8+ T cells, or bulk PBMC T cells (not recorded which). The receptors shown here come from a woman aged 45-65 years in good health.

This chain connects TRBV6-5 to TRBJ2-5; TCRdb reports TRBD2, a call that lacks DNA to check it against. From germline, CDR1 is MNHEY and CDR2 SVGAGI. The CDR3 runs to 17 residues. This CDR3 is CASSYGAGGRGQETQYF.

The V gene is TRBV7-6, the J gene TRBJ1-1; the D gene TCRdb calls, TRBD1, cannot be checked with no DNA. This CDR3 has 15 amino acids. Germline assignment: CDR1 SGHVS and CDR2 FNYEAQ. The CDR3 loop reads CASSLERGMDTEAFF.

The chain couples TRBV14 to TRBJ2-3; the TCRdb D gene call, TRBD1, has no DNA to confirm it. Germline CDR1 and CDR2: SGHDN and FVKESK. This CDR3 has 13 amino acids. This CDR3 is CASSQVGRDTQYF.

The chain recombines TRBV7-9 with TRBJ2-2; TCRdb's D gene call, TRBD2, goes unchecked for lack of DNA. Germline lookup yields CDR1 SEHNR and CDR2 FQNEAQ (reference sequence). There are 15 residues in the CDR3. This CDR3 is CASRGLAGSTGELFF.

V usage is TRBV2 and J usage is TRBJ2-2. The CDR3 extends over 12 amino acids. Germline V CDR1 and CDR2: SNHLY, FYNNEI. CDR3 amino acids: CASSFQTGELFF.

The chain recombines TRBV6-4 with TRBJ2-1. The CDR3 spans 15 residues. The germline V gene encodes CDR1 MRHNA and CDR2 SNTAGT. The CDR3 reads CASSDSLTTSSEQFF.

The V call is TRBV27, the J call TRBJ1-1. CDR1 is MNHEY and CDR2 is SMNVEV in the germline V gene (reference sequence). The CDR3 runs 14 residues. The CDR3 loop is CASSLVGGGTEAFF.

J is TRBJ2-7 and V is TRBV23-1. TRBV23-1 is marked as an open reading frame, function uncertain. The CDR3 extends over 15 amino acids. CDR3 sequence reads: CASSQAQESGYEQYF.

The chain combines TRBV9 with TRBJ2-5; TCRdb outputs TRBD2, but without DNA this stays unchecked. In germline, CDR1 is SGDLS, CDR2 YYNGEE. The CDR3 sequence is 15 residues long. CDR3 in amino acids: CASSFREIEEETQYF.

CDR3 region: CASSSDIFRGTEAFF. The rearrangement uses TRBV11-1 and TRBJ1-1; the TCRdb D gene call, TRBD1, has no DNA to confirm it. Germline CDR1 reads SGHAT; CDR2 reads FQDESV (reference sequence). The CDR3 length is 15 residues.

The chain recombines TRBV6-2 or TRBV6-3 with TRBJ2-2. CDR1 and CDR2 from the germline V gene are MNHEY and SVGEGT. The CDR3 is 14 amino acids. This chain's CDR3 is CASSHPSWTGELFF.

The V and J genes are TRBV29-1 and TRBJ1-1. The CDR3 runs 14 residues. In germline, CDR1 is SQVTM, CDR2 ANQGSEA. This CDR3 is CSVESRDRITEAFF.

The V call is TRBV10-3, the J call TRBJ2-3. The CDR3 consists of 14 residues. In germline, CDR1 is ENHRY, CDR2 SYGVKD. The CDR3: CAISDASNSDTQYF.

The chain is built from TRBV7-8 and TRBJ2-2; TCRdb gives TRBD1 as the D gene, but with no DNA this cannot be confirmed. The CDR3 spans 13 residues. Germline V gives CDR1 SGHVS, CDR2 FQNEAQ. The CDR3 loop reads CACVGSPEEELFF.

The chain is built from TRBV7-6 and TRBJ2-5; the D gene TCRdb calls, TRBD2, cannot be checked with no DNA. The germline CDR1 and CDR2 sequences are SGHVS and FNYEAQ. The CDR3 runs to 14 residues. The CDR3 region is CASSPAVSQETQYF.

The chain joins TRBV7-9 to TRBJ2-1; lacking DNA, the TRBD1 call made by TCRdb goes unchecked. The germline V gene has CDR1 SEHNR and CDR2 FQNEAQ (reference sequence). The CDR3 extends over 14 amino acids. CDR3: CASTRQGDSVKQFF.

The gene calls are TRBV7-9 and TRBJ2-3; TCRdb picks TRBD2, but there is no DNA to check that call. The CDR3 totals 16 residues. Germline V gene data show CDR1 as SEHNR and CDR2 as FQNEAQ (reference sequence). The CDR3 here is CASSLNPGLGTDTQYF.

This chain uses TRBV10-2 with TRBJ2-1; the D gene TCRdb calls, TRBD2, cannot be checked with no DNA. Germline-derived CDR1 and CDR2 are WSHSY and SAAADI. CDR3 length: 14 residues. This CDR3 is CASSELGLADEQFF.

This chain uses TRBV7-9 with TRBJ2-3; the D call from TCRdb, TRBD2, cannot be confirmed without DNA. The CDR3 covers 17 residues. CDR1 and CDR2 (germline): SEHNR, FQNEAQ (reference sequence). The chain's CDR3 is CASILAGGRGSTDTQYF.

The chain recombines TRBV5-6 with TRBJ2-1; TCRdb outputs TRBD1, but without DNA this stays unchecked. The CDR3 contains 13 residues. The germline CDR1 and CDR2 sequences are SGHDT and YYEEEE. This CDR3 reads CASSDPTGGEQFF.

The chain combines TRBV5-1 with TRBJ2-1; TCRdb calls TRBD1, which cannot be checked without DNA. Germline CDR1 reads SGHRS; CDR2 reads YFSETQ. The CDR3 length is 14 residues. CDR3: CASRRGQGPDEQFF.

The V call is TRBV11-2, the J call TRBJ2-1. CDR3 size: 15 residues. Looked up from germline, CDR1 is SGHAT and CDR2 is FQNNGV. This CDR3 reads CASSLDINSYNEQFF.

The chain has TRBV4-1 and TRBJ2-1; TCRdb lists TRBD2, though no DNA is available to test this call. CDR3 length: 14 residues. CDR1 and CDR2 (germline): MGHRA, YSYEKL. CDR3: CASSQTSGLAGVVF.

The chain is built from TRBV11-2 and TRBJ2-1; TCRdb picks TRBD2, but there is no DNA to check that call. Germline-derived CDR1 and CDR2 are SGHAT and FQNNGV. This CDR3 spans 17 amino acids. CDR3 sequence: CASSLDLGTSGVNEQFF.

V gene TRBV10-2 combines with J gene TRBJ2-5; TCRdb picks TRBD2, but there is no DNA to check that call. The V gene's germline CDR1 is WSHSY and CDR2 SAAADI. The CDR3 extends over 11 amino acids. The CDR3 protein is CATTDGGAQYF.

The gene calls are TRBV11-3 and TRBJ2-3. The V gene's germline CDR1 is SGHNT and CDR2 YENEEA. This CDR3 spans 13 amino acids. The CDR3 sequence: CASSFAYTDTQYF.